This T cell receptor beta chain was obtained from a study of T cells of healthy individuals. This clonotype was observed at least ten times. V lost 4 bases, J lost 0 bases, and 10 bases lay in between. The CDR3 has 15 amino acids. CDR1 is KGHDR and CDR2 is SFDVKD in the germline V gene. TCRdb processed the 5' RACE reads anew with MiXCR; each CDR3 protein has one entry. This table holds about 82,000 distinct CDR3 sequences, 4% to 5.5% found once. The V call is TRBV24-1, the J call TRBJ2-3; D possibly corresponds to TRBD1 (6 bases). This clonotype was obtained from a female donor in good health. Here the CDR3 DNA reads TGTGCCACCAGTGAGACAGGCTCTAGCACAGATACGCAGTATTTT. Its protein is CATSETGSSTDTQYF.